This T cell receptor (beta chain) originates from a study of beta chain features in type 1 diabetes. Whole-study findings and limits: Researchers report that Type 1 diabetes patients had moderately but significantly shorter TCRB CDR3s across all four CD4+ subsets.

A word on this clone: Its antigen is undetermined.

The germline V and J ends were trimmed by 0 bases and 3 bases, with 7 bases remaining between them. Germline-derived CDR1 and CDR2 are SGHNT and YYREEE (reference sequence). There are 13 residues in the CDR3. TCRB transcripts that were expressed got sequenced, as all of the isolated RNA had been reverse transcribed. The repertoire was sequenced with immunoSEQ multiplex PCR; TCRdb's copy has only in-frame clones and lacks some. In the table there are 120,000 or so clones, roughly a sixth of which are singletons. The chain joins TRBV5-4 to TRBJ2-7; D is unclear. The sequenced material came from central memory CD4+ T cells from blood. The source is a man between 18 and 29 years old with type 1 diabetes. Here the CDR3 DNA reads TGTGCCAGCAGCTTGGTCGCAGGCTACGAGCAGTACTTC. Its translation: CASSLVAGYEQYF.